The 4 T cell receptor beta chains reported below all come from one sample, sequenced in a study of beta chain features in type 1 diabetes. Sequenced material consisted of expressed TCRB transcripts (all of the isolated RNA was reverse transcribed). Sequencing was performed with immunoSEQ multiplex PCR; in TCRdb, only in-frame clones are kept and a portion is missing. This sample has fewer than 350,000 clones; approximately 15% occur once, and the top ten carry 0.015% to 0.017%. Broader study findings: Researchers report that Type 1 diabetes patients had moderately but significantly shorter TCRB CDR3s across all four CD4+ subsets.

These receptors have no identified antigens. Input material: naive CD4+ T cells from blood. All receptors come from a young man with type 1 diabetes.

Only a few counts were recorded for this clone. V and J are TRBV9 and TRBJ1-1, with 8 bases matching TRBD1. The CDR3 loop spans 15 amino acids. The germline V gene encodes CDR1 SGDLS and CDR2 YYNGEE. Unmatched junction bases numbered 4, after V lost 0 bases and J lost 3 bases. The CDR3: CASSVGPTGDTEAFF. The CDR3 DNA reads as TGTGCCAGCAGCGTAGGTCCGACAGGGGACACTGAAGCTTTCTTT. Together with reference TRBV9 and TRBJ1-1, the CDR3 gives the full variable domain: DSGVTQTPKHLITATGQRVTLRCSPRSGDLSVYWYQQSLDQGLQFLIQYYNGEERAKGNILERFSAQQFPDLHSELNLSSLELGDSALYFCASSVGPTGDTEAFFGQGTRLTVV.

In this sample, this clone turned up a few times. V gene TRBV4-3 combines with J gene TRBJ2-1, with 8 bases fitting TRBD2. CDR1 LGHNA and CDR2 YSLEER come from the germline V gene. With 3 bases clipped from V and 7 bases from J, the junction kept 8 bases outside the gene matches. The CDR3 totals 15 residues. The CDR3 bases are TGCGCCAGCAGCCATGACGGGGGGGCAGTGAATGAGCAGTTCTTC. Translated, it gives CASSHDGGAVNEQFF.

The rearrangement uses TRBV28 and TRBJ2-7, with D tentatively TRBD1 (6 bases). Germline V gene data show CDR1 as MDHEN and CDR2 as SYDVKM. Trimming left V 8 bases short and J 3 bases short, with 11 bases between. The CDR3 has 12 residues. CDR3 in amino acids: CASVGQLYEQYF. DNA of the CDR3: TGTGCCAGCGTAGGACAGCTCTACGAGCAGTACTTC.

The chain is built from TRBV10-3 and TRBJ2-5; 10 bases are a match to TRBD2. Per germline, CDR1 ENHRY and CDR2 SYGVKD. J lost 5 bases, V lost 3 bases, and 9 bases had no gene match. There are 16 residues in the CDR3. The CDR3 loop reads CAISESSGRAEETQYF. In nucleotides, the CDR3 is TGTGCCATCAGTGAATCCAGCGGGAGGGCCGAGGAGACCCAGTACTTC.